Listed below are T cell receptor beta chains from one sample, sequenced in a study of naive and memory T cell subsets. TCRdb processed the UMI-ligation and nested PCR reads anew with MiXCR; each CDR3 protein has one entry. The data contain roughly 97,000 distinct CDR3 sequences, roughly 15% of them singletons. The specimen sequenced was naive CD8+ T cells from blood. The receptors here all came from a human donor in good health. CDR3s include the opening cysteine and the closing phenylalanine or tryptophan. Rows give clone size only sometimes, using once, few, many, or a class for an expanded clone.

cdr3_aa: CASSVGGRNEKLFF
clone_size: many
j_call: TRBJ1-4
v_call: TRBV9

cdr3_aa: CASSSGQIYEQYF
clone_size: many
j_call: TRBJ2-7
v_call: TRBV7-2

cdr3_aa: CASSLGLGDLAKNIQYF
clone_size: many
j_call: TRBJ2-4
v_call: TRBV7-9

cdr3_aa: CASSSERIPYNEQFF
clone_size: -
j_call: TRBJ2-1
v_call: TRBV3-1

cdr3_aa: CASSGGQGFGEQYF
clone_size: -
j_call: TRBJ2-7
v_call: TRBV6-1

cdr3_aa: CASSPGLAGGIYEQYF
clone_size: few
j_call: TRBJ2-7
v_call: TRBV27

cdr3_aa: CASSLRSMNTEAFF
clone_size: many
j_call: TRBJ1-1
v_call: TRBV27

cdr3_aa: CATSDLEGPSTDTQYF
clone_size: -
j_call: TRBJ2-3
v_call: TRBV24-1

cdr3_aa: CASSPSPQYPYNEQFF
clone_size: few
j_call: TRBJ2-1
v_call: TRBV14

cdr3_aa: CASSYSRSRRYTEAFF
clone_size: few
j_call: TRBJ1-1
v_call: TRBV6-5

cdr3_aa: CASSLTGRNTGELFF
clone_size: few
j_call: TRBJ2-2
v_call: TRBV11-3

cdr3_aa: CASSSLDGELFF
clone_size: -
j_call: TRBJ2-2
v_call: TRBV12-3/TRBV12-4

cdr3_aa: CAISETDRSPYNEQFF
clone_size: -
j_call: TRBJ2-1
v_call: TRBV10-3

cdr3_aa: CASSISGAREQYF
clone_size: many
j_call: TRBJ2-7
v_call: TRBV9

cdr3_aa: CASSLTSPTQYF
clone_size: few
j_call: TRBJ2-3
v_call: TRBV5-6

cdr3_aa: CASRLSGYDEQFF
clone_size: once
j_call: TRBJ2-1
v_call: TRBV7-9

cdr3_aa: CSVLRDYEQYF
clone_size: -
j_call: TRBJ2-7
v_call: TRBV29-1

cdr3_aa: CSARDPSGYEQYF
clone_size: -
j_call: TRBJ2-7
v_call: TRBV20-1

cdr3_aa: CASRASGGTIHEQYF
clone_size: few
j_call: TRBJ2-7
v_call: TRBV2

cdr3_aa: CASSERDRLGDTQYF
clone_size: -
j_call: TRBJ2-3
v_call: TRBV6-1

cdr3_aa: CATSDHTGGASYTGELFF
clone_size: -
j_call: TRBJ2-2
v_call: TRBV24-1

cdr3_aa: CASSKRGEDCNEQFF
clone_size: -
j_call: TRBJ2-1
v_call: TRBV21-1

cdr3_aa: CASSIGPAVTEAFF
clone_size: few
j_call: TRBJ1-1
v_call: TRBV19

cdr3_aa: CASTYRDRVNEKLFF
clone_size: -
j_call: TRBJ1-4
v_call: TRBV28

cdr3_aa: CASSQDGRGQFF
clone_size: few
j_call: TRBJ2-1
v_call: TRBV4-3

cdr3_aa: CASSPNRSIRPTEAFF
clone_size: -
j_call: TRBJ1-1
v_call: TRBV4-1

cdr3_aa: CASSLVWPGDPNTEAFF
clone_size: -
j_call: TRBJ1-1
v_call: TRBV5-5

cdr3_aa: CSVAPDRGLVGEQFF
clone_size: few
j_call: TRBJ2-1
v_call: TRBV29-1

cdr3_aa: CASSLLPLPREDGYTF
clone_size: few
j_call: TRBJ1-2
v_call: TRBV7-9

cdr3_aa: CASTTGGIKNTEAFF
clone_size: few
j_call: TRBJ1-1
v_call: TRBV28

cdr3_aa: CASSGAQLMNTEAFF
clone_size: -
j_call: TRBJ1-1
v_call: TRBV6-1

cdr3_aa: CASSQATGAGNTIYF
clone_size: many
j_call: TRBJ1-3
v_call: TRBV4-3

cdr3_aa: CASSLVTNQETQYF
clone_size: few
j_call: TRBJ2-5
v_call: TRBV12-3/TRBV12-4